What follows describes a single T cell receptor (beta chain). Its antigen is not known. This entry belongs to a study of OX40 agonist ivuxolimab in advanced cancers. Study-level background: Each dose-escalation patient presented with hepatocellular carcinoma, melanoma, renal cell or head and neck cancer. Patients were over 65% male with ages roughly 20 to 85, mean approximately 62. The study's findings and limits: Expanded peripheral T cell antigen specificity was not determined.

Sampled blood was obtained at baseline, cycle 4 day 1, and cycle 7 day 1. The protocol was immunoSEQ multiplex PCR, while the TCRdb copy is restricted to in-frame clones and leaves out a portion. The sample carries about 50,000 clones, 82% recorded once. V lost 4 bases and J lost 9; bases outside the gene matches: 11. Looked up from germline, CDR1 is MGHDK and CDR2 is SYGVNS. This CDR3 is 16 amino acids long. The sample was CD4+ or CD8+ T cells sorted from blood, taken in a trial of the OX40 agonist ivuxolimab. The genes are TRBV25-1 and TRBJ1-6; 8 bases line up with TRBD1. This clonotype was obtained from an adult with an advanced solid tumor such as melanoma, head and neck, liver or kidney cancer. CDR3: CASSGRSQGAGSPLHF. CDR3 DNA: TGTGCCAGCAGTGGACGAAGTCAGGGGGCAGGTTCACCCCTCCACTTT. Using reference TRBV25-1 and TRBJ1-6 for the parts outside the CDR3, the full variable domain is EADIYQTPRYLVIGTGKKITLECSQTMGHDKMYWYQQDPGMELHLIHYSYGVNSTEKGDLSSESTVSRIRTEHFPLTLESARPSHTSQYLCASSGRSQGAGSPLHFGNGTRLTVT.